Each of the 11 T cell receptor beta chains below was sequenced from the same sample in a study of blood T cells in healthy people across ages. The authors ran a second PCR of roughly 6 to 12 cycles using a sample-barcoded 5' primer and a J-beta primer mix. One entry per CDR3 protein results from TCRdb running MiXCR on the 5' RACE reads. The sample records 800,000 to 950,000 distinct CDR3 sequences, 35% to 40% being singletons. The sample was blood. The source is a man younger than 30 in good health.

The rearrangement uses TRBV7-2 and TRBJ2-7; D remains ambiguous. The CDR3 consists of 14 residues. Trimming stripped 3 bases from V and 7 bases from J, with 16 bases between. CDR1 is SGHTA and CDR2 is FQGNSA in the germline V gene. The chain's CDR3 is CASSFGFMAFEQYF. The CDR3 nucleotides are TGTGCCAGCAGCTTCGGCTTTATGGCATTTGAGCAGTACTTC. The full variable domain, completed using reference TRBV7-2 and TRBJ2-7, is GAGVSQSPSNKVTEKGKDVELRCDPISGHTALYWYRQSLGQGLEFLIYFQGNSAPDKSGLPSDRFSAERTGGSVSTLTIQRTQQEDSAVYLCASSFGFMAFEQYFGPGTRLTVT.

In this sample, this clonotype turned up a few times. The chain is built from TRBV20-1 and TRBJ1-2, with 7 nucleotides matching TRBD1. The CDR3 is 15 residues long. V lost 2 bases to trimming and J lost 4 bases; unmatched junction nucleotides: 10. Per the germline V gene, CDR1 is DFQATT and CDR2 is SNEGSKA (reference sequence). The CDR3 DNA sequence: TGCAGTGCTAGATCGCCCTCGACAGGGATCTATGGCTACACCTTC. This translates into CSARSPSTGIYGYTF.

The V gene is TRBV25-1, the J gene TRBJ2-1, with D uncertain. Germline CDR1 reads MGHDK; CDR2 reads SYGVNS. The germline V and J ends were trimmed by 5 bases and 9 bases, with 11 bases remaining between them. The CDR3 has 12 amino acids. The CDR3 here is CASSRGDPEQFF. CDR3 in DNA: TGTGCCAGCAGTCGAGGAGATCCTGAGCAGTTCTTC. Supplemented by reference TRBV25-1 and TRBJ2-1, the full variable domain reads EADIYQTPRYLVIGTGKKITLECSQTMGHDKMYWYQQDPGMELHLIHYSYGVNSTEKGDLSSESTVSRIRTEHFPLTLESARPSHTSQYLCASSRGDPEQFFGPGTRLTVL.

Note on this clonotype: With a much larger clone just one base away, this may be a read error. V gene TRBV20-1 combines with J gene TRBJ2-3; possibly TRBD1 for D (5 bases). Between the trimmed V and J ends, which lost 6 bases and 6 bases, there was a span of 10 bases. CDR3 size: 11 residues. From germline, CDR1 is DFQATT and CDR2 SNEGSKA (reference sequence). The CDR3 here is CSANYRDTQYF. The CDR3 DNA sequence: TGCAGTGCAAATTACAGGGATACGCAGTATTTT.

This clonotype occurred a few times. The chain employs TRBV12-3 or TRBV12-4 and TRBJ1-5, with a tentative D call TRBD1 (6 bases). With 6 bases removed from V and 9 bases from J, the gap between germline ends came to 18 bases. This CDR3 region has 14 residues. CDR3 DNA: TGTGCCAGCAGCCTCTCGGACAGCCCATCGCCCCAGCATTTT. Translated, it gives CASSLSDSPSPQHF.

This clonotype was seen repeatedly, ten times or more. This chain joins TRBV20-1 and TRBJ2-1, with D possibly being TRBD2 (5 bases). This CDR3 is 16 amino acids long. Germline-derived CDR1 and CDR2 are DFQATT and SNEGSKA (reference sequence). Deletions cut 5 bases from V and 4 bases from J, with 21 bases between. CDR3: CSAPPVGGLGYNEQFF. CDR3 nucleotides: TGCAGTGCTCCCCCGGTGGGCGGGTTGGGATACAATGAGCAGTTCTTC.

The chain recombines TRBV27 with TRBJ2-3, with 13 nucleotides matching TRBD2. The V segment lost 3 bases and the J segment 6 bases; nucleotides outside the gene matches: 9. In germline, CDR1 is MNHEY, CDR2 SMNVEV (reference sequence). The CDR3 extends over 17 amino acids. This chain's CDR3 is CASSFTGLAGAGDTQYF. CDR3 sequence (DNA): TGTGCCAGCAGTTTCACTGGACTAGCGGGGGCCGGGGATACGCAGTATTTT.

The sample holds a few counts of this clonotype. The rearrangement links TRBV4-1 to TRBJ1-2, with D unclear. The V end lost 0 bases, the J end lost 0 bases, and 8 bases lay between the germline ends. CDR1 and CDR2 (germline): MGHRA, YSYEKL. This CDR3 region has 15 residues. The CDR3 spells CASSQENTANYGYTF. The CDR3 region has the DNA TGCGCCAGCAGCCAAGAAAATACAGCTAACTATGGCTACACCTTC.

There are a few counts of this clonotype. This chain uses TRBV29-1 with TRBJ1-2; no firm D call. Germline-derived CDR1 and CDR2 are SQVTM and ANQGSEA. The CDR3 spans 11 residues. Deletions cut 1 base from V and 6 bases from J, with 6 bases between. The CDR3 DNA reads TGCAGCGTTGAAGTGAGAGATGGCTACACCTTC. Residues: CSVEVRDGYTF.

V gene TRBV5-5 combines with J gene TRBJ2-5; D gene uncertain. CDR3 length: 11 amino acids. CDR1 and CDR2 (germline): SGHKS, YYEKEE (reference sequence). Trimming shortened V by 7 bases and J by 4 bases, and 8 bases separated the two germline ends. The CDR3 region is CASEYRETQYF. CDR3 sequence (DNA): TGTGCCAGCGAGTATAGAGAGACCCAGTACTTC.

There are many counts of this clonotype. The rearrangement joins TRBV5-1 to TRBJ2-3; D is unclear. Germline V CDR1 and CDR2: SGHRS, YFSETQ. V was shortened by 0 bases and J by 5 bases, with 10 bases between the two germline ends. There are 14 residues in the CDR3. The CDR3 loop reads CASSLGGEEDTQYF. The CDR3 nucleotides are TGCGCCAGCAGCTTGGGTGGGGAAGAAGATACGCAGTATTTT.